By sample share, the clone carrying this TCR beta chain is medium-sized (0.01 to 0.1%). Its antigen is as yet unknown. cDNA was made from about 480 ng RNA using alpha and beta constant primers. Using multiplexing indices, alpha and beta chain libraries were generated apart by chain-specific third strand synthesis. TCRdb re-called the 5' RACE reads through MiXCR, storing one row per CDR3 protein. The table has about 14,000 distinct CDR3 sequences, roughly a tenth seen once. Trimming stripped 1 base from V and 1 base from J, with 8 bases between. Per the germline V gene, CDR1 is SNHLY and CDR2 is FYNNEI. The CDR3 spans 15 residues. The record originates from a study of HIV-infected patients and healthy controls. Findings and limits, study-wide: MAIT alpha-chain CDR3s were frequent in healthy controls, depleted in HIV+.

All unsorted peripheral T cells were captured because whole blood was used without fractionation. The source is an adult in good health. V is TRBV2 and J is TRBJ2-1, with D possibly called TRBD1 or TRBD2 (6 bases each). The sample taken for sequencing was blood. CDR3 protein: CASSEEGGSYNEQFF. CDR3 nucleotides: TGTGCCAGCAGTGAAGAGGGGGGTTCCTACAATGAGCAGTTCTTC.